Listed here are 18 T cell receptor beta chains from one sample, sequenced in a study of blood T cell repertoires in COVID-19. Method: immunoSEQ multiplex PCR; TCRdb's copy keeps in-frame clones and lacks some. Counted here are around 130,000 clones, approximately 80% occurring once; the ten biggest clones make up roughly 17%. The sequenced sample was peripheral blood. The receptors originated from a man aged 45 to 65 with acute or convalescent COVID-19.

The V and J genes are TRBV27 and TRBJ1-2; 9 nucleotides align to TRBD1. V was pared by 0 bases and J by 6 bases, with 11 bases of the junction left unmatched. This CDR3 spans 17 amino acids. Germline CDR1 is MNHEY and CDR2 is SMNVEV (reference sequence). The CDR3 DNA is TGTGCCAGCAGTTTATCGACCCCCGGGACAGGGACTAATGGCTACACCTTC. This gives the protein CASSLSTPGTGTNGYTF.

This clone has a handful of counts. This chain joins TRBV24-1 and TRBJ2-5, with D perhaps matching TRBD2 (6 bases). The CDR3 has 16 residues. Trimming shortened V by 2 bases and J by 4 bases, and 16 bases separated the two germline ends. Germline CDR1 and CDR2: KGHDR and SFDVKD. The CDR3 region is CATSDSGDLAPETQYF. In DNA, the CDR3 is TGTGCCACCAGTGATTCGGGAGATCTAGCCCCAGAGACCCAGTACTTC.

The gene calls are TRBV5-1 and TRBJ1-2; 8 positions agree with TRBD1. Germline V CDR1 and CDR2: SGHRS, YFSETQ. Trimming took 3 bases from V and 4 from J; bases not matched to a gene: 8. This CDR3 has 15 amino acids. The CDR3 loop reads CASSSSGGDLYGYTF. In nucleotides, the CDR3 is TGCGCCAGCAGCTCCTCAGGGGGCGACCTCTATGGCTACACCTTC. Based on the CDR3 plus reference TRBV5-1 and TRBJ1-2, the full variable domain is KAGVTQTPRYLIKTRGQQVTLSCSPISGHRSVSWYQQTPGQGLQFLFEYFSETQRNKGNFPGRFSGRQFSNSRSEMNVSTLELGDSALYLCASSSSGGDLYGYTFGSGTRLTVV.

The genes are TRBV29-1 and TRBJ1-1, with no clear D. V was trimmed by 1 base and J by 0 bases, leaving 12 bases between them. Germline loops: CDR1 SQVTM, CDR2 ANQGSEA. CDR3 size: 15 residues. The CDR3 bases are TGCAGCGTTGAAGCGTGGGCCAGCATGAACACTGAAGCTTTCTTT. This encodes CSVEAWASMNTEAFF.

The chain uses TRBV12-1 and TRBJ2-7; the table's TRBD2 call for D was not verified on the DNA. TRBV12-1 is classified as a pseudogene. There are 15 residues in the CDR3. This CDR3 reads CASSFVAHTPYEQYF. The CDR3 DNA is TGTGCCAGCAGCTTTGTAGCTCACACCCCCTACGAGCAGTACTTC.

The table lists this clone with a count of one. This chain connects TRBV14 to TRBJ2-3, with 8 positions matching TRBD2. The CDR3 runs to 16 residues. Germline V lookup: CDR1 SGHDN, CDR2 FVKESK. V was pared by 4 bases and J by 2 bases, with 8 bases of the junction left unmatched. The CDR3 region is CASSPIGLAITDTQYF. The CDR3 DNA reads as TGTGCCAGCAGCCCGATCGGACTAGCTATCACAGATACGCAGTATTTT. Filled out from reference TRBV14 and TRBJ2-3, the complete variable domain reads EAGVTQFPSHSVIEKGQTVTLRCDPISGHDNLYWYRRVMGKEIKFLLHFVKESKQDESGMPNNRFLAERTGGTYSTLKVQPAELEDSGVYFCASSPIGLAITDTQYFGPGTRLTVL.

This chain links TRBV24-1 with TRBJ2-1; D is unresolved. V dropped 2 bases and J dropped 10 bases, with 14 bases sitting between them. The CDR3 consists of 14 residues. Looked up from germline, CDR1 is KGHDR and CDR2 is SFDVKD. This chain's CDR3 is CATSDSQVLREQFF. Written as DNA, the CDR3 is TGTGCCACCAGTGATTCCCAGGTTTTAAGGGAGCAGTTCTTC.

The CDR3 sequence is CASQRDTSYEQYF. The DNA for the CDR3 is TGTGCCAGCCAGAGGGACACCTCCTACGAGCAGTACTTC. The chain uses TRBV2 and TRBJ2-7; D may be TRBD1 (6 bases). Germline values: CDR1 SNHLY, CDR2 FYNNEI. Trimming shortened V by 8 bases and J by 0 bases, and 11 bases separated the two germline ends. The CDR3 has 13 amino acids.

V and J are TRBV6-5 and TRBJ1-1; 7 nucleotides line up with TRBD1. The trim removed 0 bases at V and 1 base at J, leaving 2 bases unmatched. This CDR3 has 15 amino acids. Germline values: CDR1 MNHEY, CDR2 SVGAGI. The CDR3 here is CASSYSKGANTEAFF. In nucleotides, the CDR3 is TGTGCCAGCAGTTACTCGAAGGGGGCGAACACTGAAGCTTTCTTT.

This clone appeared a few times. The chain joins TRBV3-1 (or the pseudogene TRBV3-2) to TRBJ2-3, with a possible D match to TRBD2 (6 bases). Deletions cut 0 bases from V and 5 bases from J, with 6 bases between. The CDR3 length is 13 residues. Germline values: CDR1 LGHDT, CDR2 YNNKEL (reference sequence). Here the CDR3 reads CASSQDGGDTQYF. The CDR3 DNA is TGTGCCAGCAGCCAAGACGGGGGAGATACGCAGTATTTT.

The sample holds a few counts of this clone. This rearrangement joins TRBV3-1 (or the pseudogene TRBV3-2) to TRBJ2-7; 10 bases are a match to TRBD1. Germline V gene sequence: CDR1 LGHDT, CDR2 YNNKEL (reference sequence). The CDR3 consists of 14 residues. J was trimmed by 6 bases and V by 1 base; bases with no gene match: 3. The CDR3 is CASSQARTGGEQYF. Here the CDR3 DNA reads TGTGCCAGCAGCCAAGCCAGGACAGGGGGCGAGCAGTACTTC.

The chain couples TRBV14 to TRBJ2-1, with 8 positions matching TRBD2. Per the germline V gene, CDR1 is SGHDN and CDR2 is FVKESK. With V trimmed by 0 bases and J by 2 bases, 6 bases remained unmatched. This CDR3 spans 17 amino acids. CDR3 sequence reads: CASSQEYGGAPYNEQFF. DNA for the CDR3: TGTGCCAGCAGCCAAGAGTACGGGGGGGCCCCCTACAATGAGCAGTTCTTC.

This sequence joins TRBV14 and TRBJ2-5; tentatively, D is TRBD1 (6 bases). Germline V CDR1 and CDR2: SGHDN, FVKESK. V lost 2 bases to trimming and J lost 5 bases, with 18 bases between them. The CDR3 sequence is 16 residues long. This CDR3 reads CASSQWGQGLLETQYF. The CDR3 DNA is TGTGCCAGCAGCCAATGGGGGCAGGGGCTCTTGGAGACCCAGTACTTC. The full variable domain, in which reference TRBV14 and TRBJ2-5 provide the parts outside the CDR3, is EAGVTQFPSHSVIEKGQTVTLRCDPISGHDNLYWYRRVMGKEIKFLLHFVKESKQDESGMPNNRFLAERTGGTYSTLKVQPAELEDSGVYFCASSQWGQGLLETQYFGPGTRLLVL.

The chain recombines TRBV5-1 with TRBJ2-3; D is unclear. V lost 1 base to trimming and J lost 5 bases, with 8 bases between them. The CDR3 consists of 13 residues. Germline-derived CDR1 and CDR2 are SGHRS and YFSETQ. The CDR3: CASSLQYEDTQYF. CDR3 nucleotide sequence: TGCGCCAGCAGCTTGCAGTATGAAGATACGCAGTATTTT.

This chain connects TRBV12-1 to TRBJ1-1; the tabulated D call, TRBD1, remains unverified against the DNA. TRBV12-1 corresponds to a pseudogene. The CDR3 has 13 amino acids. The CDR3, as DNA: TGTGCCACGCGGGGGACAGGGAACACTGAAGCTTTCTTT. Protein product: CATRGTGNTEAFF.

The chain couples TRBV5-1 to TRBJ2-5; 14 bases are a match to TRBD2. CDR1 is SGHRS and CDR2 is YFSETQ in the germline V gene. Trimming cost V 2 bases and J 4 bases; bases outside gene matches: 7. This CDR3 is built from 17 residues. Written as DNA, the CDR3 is TGCGCCAGCAGCTTTGGACTAGCGGGGGGCTGGAGAGAGACCCAGTACTTC. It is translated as CASSFGLAGGWRETQYF.

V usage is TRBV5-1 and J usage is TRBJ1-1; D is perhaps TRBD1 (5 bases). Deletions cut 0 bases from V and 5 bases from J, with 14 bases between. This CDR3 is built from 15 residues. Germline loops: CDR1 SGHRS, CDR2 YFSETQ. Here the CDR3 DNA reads TGCGCCAGCAGCTTGGCGGGACTCCGAGGGACTGAAGCTTTCTTT. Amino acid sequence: CASSLAGLRGTEAFF.

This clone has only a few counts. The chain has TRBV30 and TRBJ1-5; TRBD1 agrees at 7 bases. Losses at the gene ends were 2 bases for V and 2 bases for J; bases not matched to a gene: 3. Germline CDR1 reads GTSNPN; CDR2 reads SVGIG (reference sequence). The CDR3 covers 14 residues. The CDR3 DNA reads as TGTGCCTGGAGTTTCCAGGGGGGCAATCAGCCCCAGCATTTT. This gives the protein CAWSFQGGNQPQHF.